One sample yielded the 9 T cell receptor beta chains listed below, sequenced in a study of blood T cells in healthy people across ages. A sample-barcoded 5' primer and a J-beta primer mix were used in a second PCR of about 6 to 11 cycles. TCRdb reprocessed the 5' RACE reads via MiXCR and lists one record per CDR3 protein. The data contain some 1.6 million distinct CDR3 sequences, about 35% of them singletons. Sequencing input: blood. These receptor sequences come from a woman aged 30 to 39 in good health.

This clonotype was seen more than once but under ten times. In DNA, the CDR3 is TGTGCCTGGTCTCTAGGCCAAACAACTAATGAAAAACTGTTTTTT. Translating it yields CAWSLGQTTNEKLFF. V gene TRBV30 combines with J gene TRBJ1-4, with D hard to call. V lost 5 bases, J lost 0 bases, and 13 bases lay in between. This CDR3 region has 15 residues. Germline CDR1 is GTSNPN and CDR2 is SVGIG (reference sequence).

In this sample, this clonotype turned up a few times. The chain joins TRBV12-3 or TRBV12-4 to TRBJ2-1, with TRBD2 matching over 15 bases. The CDR3 totals 16 residues. J lost 10 bases, V lost 5 bases, and 9 bases had no gene match. In nucleotides, the CDR3 is TGTGCCAGCAGTGGACTAGCGGGAGGGACGGTCGGCGAGCAGTTCTTC. It specifies CASSGLAGGTVGEQFF.

The CDR3 DNA follows: TGTGCCAGCAGTTCTCTAGCGGGAGCCCAGGTAGATACGCAGTATTTT. It encodes CASSSLAGAQVDTQYF. The chain employs TRBV27 and TRBJ2-3; 10 positions agree with TRBD2. The germline V gene encodes CDR1 MNHEY and CDR2 SMNVEV (reference sequence). The CDR3 spans 16 residues. The trim removed 4 bases at V and 5 bases at J, leaving 9 bases unmatched.

The chain has TRBV5-1 and TRBJ1-2; TRBD1 matches at 7 bases. The CDR3 runs to 14 residues. Trimming took 3 bases from V and 8 from J; bases not matched to a gene: 10. CDR1 SGHRS and CDR2 YFSETQ come from the germline V gene. Written as DNA, the CDR3 is TGCGCCAGCAGCTCCCCGGGGGGACAGCCGGGCTACACCTTC. Protein: CASSSPGGQPGYTF. Full variable domain (missing parts from reference TRBV5-1 and TRBJ1-2): KAGVTQTPRYLIKTRGQQVTLSCSPISGHRSVSWYQQTPGQGLQFLFEYFSETQRNKGNFPGRFSGRQFSNSRSEMNVSTLELGDSALYLCASSSPGGQPGYTFGSGTRLTVV.

This clonotype showed up many times. The junction shows a germline mismatch at one end, possibly a read error. The chain is built from TRBV4-2 and TRBJ2-1, with D perhaps given as TRBD1 or TRBD2 (5 bases each). This CDR3 contains 15 residues. In germline, CDR1 is LGHNA, CDR2 YNFKEQ. DNA of the CDR3: TGCGCCAGCAGCCAGGGAGAGGGCTCCTACAATGAGCAGTTCTTC. Translated: CASSQGEGSYNEQFF.

Only a few counts were recorded for this clonotype. This CDR3 is CASSFGAGGREYEQYF. DNA for the CDR3: TGTGCCAGCAGTTTTGGGGCCGGCGGGAGAGAGTACGAGCAGTACTTC. This chain connects TRBV12-3 or TRBV12-4 to TRBJ2-7, with TRBD2 matching 7 bases. The CDR3 consists of 16 residues. V shed 3 bases and J 4 bases; nucleotides not matched to a gene: 12.

In this sample, this clonotype turned up a few times. The rearrangement uses TRBV4-1 and TRBJ1-1; D unresolved. Trimming stripped 3 bases from V and 6 bases from J, with 14 bases between. The CDR3 loop spans 14 amino acids. Germline CDR1 is MGHRA and CDR2 is YSYEKL. The CDR3 DNA sequence: TGCGCCAGCAGCCAGACATCCCCCTGGGCTGAAGCTTTCTTT. Its translation: CASSQTSPWAEAFF.

This clonotype came up many times. The rearrangement joins TRBV4-2 to TRBJ2-7; 10 nucleotides line up with TRBD2. V lost 0 bases to trimming and J lost 1 base; unmatched junction nucleotides: 6. Germline V CDR1 and CDR2: LGHNA, YNFKEQ. This CDR3 has 17 amino acids. CDR3 sequence: CASSQEPLAGVSYEQYF. In DNA, the CDR3 is TGTGCCAGCAGCCAAGAACCCCTAGCGGGGGTATCCTACGAGCAGTACTTC.

The chain carries TRBV7-8 and TRBJ2-1; possible D gene TRBD2, 6 bases. This CDR3 region has 16 residues. Per the germline V gene, CDR1 is SGHVS and CDR2 is FQNEAQ. The ends were cut back, 0 bases at V and 5 bases at J, with 14 bases in the middle. Here the CDR3 DNA reads TGTGCCAGCAGCTTAGCTAGGCTAGCGATTAACAATGAGCAGTTCTTC. Protein sequence: CASSLARLAINNEQFF.